The T cell receptor (beta chain) under discussion was sequenced for a study of blood T cell repertoires in COVID-19. The data were produced by immunoSEQ multiplex PCR, yet TCRdb's version contains in-frame clones alone and is incomplete. The table lists 43,000 or so clones, roughly nine tenths of them singletons, with 15% to 20% in the top ten. Germline trimming cut 1 base from V and 1 base from J; bases unmatched to any gene: 2. The CDR3 is made up of 16 amino acids. Germline V lookup: CDR1 GTSNPN, CDR2 SVGIG (reference sequence). This sequence joins TRBV30 and TRBJ2-3; 13 bases fit TRBD2. Sequencing used peripheral blood. The source is a man in his 60s with active or convalescent COVID-19. The CDR3 bases are TGTGCCTGGAGTGGACTAGCGGGGGGAGGCACAGATACGCAGTATTTT. Its protein is CAWSGLAGGGTDTQYF. Full variable domain (remainder filled in from reference TRBV30 and TRBJ2-3): SQTIHQWPATLVQPVGSPLSLECTVEGTSNPNLYWYRQAAGRGLQLLFYSVGIGQISSEVPQNLSASRPQDRQFILSSKKLLLSDSGFYLCAWSGLAGGGTDTQYFGPGTRLTVL.